The clone carrying this T cell receptor beta chain was detected only a few times. Since a much larger clone is just one base distant, this may be a read error. The sample is drawn from a study of T-cell reconstitution after alpha-beta-depleted transplantation in children. Preparation of the TCRbeta library used unique molecular identifiers. TCRdb reprocessed the PCR reads with MiXCR, giving one entry per CDR3 protein. Of 200,000 to 250,000 distinct CDR3 sequences in the sample, about a tenth were seen once. Germline V gives CDR1 SGHTA, CDR2 FQGNSA. The germline V and J ends were trimmed by 0 bases and 5 bases, with 0 bases remaining between them. There are 11 residues in the CDR3.

This sequence originates from a human donor who donated a stem cell graft to a child with acute lymphoblastic leukemia. This specimen was PBMCs from the stem cell graft donor, taken from the stem cell graft. The rearrangement joins TRBV7-2 to TRBJ2-3; D call uncertain. The CDR3 protein is CASSLADTQYF. The CDR3 DNA sequence: TGTGCCAGCAGCTTAGCAGATACGCAGTATTTT.